The text below deals with one T cell receptor beta chain. Noted treatment: about 20 received Ad26.COV2.S at low or high dose, single or two shots; roughly five received placebo; per-sample allocation not given. Collection of the samples took place on day 63 after the first injection of vaccine or placebo. The data are from a study of Ad26.COV2.S vaccination and SARS-CoV-2 variants. Sequencing used immunoSEQ multiplex PCR; TCRdb keeps in-frame clones, though not all of them. The sample gives under 500,000 clones, approximately 92% of which show up once; around 1.7% is in the top ten. Germline CDR1 SNHLY, CDR2 FYNNEI. This CDR3 has 13 residues. V shed 7 bases and J shed 1 base, with 11 bases lying between them.

The sample was peripheral blood, taken in a trial of Ad26.COV2.S vaccine versus placebo. The receptor comes from a person between 18 and 59 years old who received the Ad26.COV2.S COVID-19 vaccine or a placebo. The V and J genes are TRBV2 and TRBJ2-7, with D perhaps TRBD1 (6 bases). Written as DNA, the CDR3 is TGTGCCAGCATGGACAGTTCATCCTACGAGCAGTACTTC. It encodes CASMDSSSYEQYF.